This T cell receptor (beta chain) was recorded in a study of control samples from healthy donors and cancer patients. Profiling relied on immunoSEQ multiplex PCR, and the TCRdb table lists in-frame clones only, not all of them. The sample carries some 21,000 clones, roughly 85% recorded once. Germline lookup yields CDR1 MGHRA and CDR2 YSYEKL. The CDR3 loop spans 16 amino acids. The germline V and J ends were trimmed by 1 base and 1 base, with 12 bases remaining between them. The chain has TRBV4-1 and TRBJ2-3; D is possibly TRBD1 (5 bases). The material sequenced was PBMCs. This TCR derives from a man between 60 and 75 years old with head and neck cancer. The CDR3 sequence: CASSQVPLGGTDTQYF. The CDR3 coding sequence is TGCGCCAGCAGCCAAGTACCCCTAGGGGGCACAGATACGCAGTATTTT.